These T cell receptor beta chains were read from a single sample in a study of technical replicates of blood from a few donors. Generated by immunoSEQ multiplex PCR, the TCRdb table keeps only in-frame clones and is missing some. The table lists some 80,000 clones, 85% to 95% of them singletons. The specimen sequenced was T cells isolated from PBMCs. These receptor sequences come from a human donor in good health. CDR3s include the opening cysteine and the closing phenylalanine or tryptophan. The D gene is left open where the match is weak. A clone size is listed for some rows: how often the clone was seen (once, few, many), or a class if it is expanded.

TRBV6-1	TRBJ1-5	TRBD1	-	TGTGCCAGCACCGGGACAGAAGAGCTTCCCCAGCATTTT	CASTGTEELPQHF
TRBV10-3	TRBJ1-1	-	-	TGTGCCATCACGGCGGGGGACACTGAAGCTTTCTTT	CAITAGDTEAFF
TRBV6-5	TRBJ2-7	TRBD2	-	TGTGCCAGCAGGAACGGCGGGAGTGTCAACGAGCAGTACTTC	CASRNGGSVNEQYF
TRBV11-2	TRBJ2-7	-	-	TGTGCCAGCAGCCCCCACTACGAGCAGTACTTC	CASSPHYEQYF
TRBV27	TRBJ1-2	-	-	TGTGCCAGCAGTATCTACAGGAATCCCGCCTATGGCTACACCTTC	CASSIYRNPAYGYTF
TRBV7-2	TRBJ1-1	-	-	TGTGCCAGCAGCTTCCAGGGGAAAACTGAAGCTTTCTTT	CASSFQGKTEAFF
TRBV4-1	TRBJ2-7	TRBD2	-	TGCGCCAGCAGCCTCGGGACTAGCGACCTCTCCTACGAGCAGTACTTC	CASSLGTSDLSYEQYF
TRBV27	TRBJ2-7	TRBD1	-	TGTGCTTCGGGACAGGGGCGATCCGTCGAGCAGTACTTC	CASGQGRSVEQYF
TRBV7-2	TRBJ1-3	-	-	TGTGCCAGCAGCTTCGATGAGGTCGCAGGAAACACCATATATTTT	CASSFDEVAGNTIYF
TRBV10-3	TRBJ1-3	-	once	TGTGCCATCAGGGGGCCTGGAAACACCATATATTTT	CAIRGPGNTIYF
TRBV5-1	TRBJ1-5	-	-	TGCGCCAGCAGCTTGGCTGGGGCAAATCAGCCCCAGCATTTT	CASSLAGANQPQHF
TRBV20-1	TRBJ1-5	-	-	TGCAGTGCTCGCGGGGCTCAGCCCCAGCATTTT	CSARGAQPQHF
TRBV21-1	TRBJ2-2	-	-	TGTGCCAGGGGATCGGACAGGTTGAACACCGGGGAGCTGTTTTTT	CARGSDRLNTGELFF
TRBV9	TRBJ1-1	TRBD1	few	TGTGCCAGCAGCGACAGGGGGCAAGCTTTCTTT	CASSDRGQAFF
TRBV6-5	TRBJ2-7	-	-	TGTGCCAGCAGTTACCAAGGGATCGGACTCTTCTACGAGCAGTACTTC	CASSYQGIGLFYEQYF
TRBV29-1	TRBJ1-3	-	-	TGCAGCGCGACAGGTTTCTCTGGAAACACCATATATTTT	CSATGFSGNTIYF
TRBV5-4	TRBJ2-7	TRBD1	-	TGTGCCAGCAGCTTATACAGGGGTTCTACCTACGAGCAGTACTTC	CASSLYRGSTYEQYF
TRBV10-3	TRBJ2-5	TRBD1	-	TGTGCCATCAGCGGACCGGGACAGGGGGTCGAGACCCAGTACTTC	CAISGPGQGVETQYF